This T cell receptor (beta chain) stems from a study of blood T cell repertoires in COVID-19. Study at large: From T cells, B-cell-depleted T cells, or PBMCs came the material, which was cDNA or gDNA.

Authors' analysis steps: Amplifying reference gene primers gave estimates of nucleated cell counts. Method: immunoSEQ multiplex PCR; TCRdb's copy keeps in-frame clones and lacks some. Clone size and the V and J calls come from that table; the DNA yielded D and trimming. The sample has approximately 60,000 clones, 70% to 80% seen once. This CDR3 is 19 amino acids long. Germline V gene data show CDR1 as LGHNT and CDR2 as FRNRAP. The J segment lost 0 bases and the V segment lost 3 bases, leaving 6 bases of the junction unmatched. This chain uses TRBV12-5 with TRBJ2-6; 12 bases agree with TRBD2. The sequence was collected from a man aged 45-60 years with active or convalescent COVID-19. The sequencing input was peripheral blood. The CDR3 sequence is CASGFILAGGHSGANVLTF. Here the CDR3 DNA reads TGTGCTAGTGGTTTCATACTAGCGGGGGGCCACTCTGGGGCCAACGTCCTGACTTTC.